A single sample gave rise to the 28 T cell receptor beta chains below, sequenced in a study of blood T cell repertoires in COVID-19. Sequencing was performed with immunoSEQ multiplex PCR; in TCRdb, only in-frame clones are kept and a portion is missing. The sample contains 200,000 to 250,000 clones, roughly 88% of which appear only once. The sample taken for sequencing was PBMCs or T cells enriched from blood (not recorded which). These receptors originate from a woman aged 30 to 39 who had been exposed to COVID-19.

The chain carries TRBV15 and TRBJ1-2; the D gene is possibly TRBD1 (5 bases). The CDR3 has 15 residues. Trimming took off 0 bases at V and 6 bases at J, with 14 bases between the two ends. Germline CDR1 reads LNHNV; CDR2 reads YYDKDF (reference sequence). For the CDR3, the DNA is TGTGCCACCAGCAGAGATTGGGGCAGGGCGGATGGCTACACCTTC. Translating it yields CATSRDWGRADGYTF.

This clone was found once. This sequence joins TRBV27 and TRBJ2-2; TRBD1 agrees at 9 bases. Unmatched junction bases numbered 9, after V lost 6 bases and J lost 7 bases. Germline V CDR1 and CDR2: MNHEY, SMNVEV (reference sequence). This CDR3 is 15 amino acids long. The CDR3 protein is CASRVQGAPLGELFF. The DNA for the CDR3 is TGTGCCAGCAGGGTACAGGGGGCCCCGCTCGGGGAGCTGTTTTTT.

The table lists this clone with a count of one. The CDR3 loop is CASSDAGSTNEKLFF. The CDR3 DNA follows: TGTGCCAGCAGTGATGCCGGGTCAACTAATGAAAAACTGTTTTTT. The genes are TRBV6-4 and TRBJ1-4; D is undetermined. Germline V lookup: CDR1 MRHNA, CDR2 SNTAGT. The germline V and J ends were trimmed by 3 bases and 0 bases, with 8 bases remaining between them. The CDR3 is made up of 15 amino acids.

V and J are TRBV5-6 and TRBJ1-2; 8 positions agree with TRBD1. Trimming removed 6 bases from V and 7 bases from J; junction bases left unmatched: 8. Per the germline V gene, CDR1 is SGHDT and CDR2 is YYEEEE. CDR3 size: 13 residues. The CDR3 sequence is CASTPTGVSGYTF. CDR3 bases: TGTGCCAGCACCCCGACAGGGGTAAGTGGCTACACCTTC. The whole variable domain, filled in from reference TRBV5-6 and TRBJ1-2, reads DAGVTQSPTHLIKTRGQQVTLRCSPKSGHDTVSWYQQALGQGPQFIFQYYEEEERQRGNFPDRFSGHQFPNYSSELNVNALLLGDSALYLCASTPTGVSGYTFGSGTRLTVV.

The DNA of the CDR3 is TGTGCCAGTAGTACCAGGACAGGGGCTTACGAGCAGTACTTC. Translated, it gives CASSTRTGAYEQYF. The rearrangement links TRBV19 to TRBJ2-7; the match to TRBD1 covers 9 bases. This CDR3 is 14 amino acids long. The V gene end was trimmed by 4 bases and the J gene end by 4 bases; junction bases not matched to a gene: 5. CDR1 and CDR2 (germline): LNHDA, SQIVND (reference sequence).

The chain has TRBV2 and TRBJ2-1, with TRBD2 matching 7 bases. The CDR3 runs to 14 residues. The V gene end was trimmed by 7 bases and the J gene end by 4 bases; junction bases not matched to a gene: 7. Per the germline V gene, CDR1 is SNHLY and CDR2 is FYNNEI. DNA of the CDR3: TGTGCCAGCAAACTCGGGAGGAGGTACAATGAGCAGTTCTTC. Its protein is CASKLGRRYNEQFF.

The V and J genes are TRBV5-1 and TRBJ1-6, with D perhaps matching TRBD1 (5 bases). The CDR3 runs 14 residues. Germline V lookup: CDR1 SGHRS, CDR2 YFSETQ. Trimming shortened V by 2 bases and J by 8 bases, and 11 bases separated the two germline ends. The CDR3 nucleotides are TGCGCCAGCAGCTTAAGCAGGGAATATTCACCCCTCCACTTT. The encoded protein is CASSLSREYSPLHF.

V is TRBV7-3 and J is TRBJ1-1; the D gene is possibly TRBD1 (6 bases). V was shortened by 2 bases and J by 4 bases, with 8 bases between the two germline ends. This CDR3 region has 13 residues. The germline gives CDR1 SGHTA, CDR2 FQGTGA. CDR3 amino acids: CASSLLGGTEAFF. The CDR3 bases are TGTGCCAGCAGCTTATTAGGGGGCACTGAAGCTTTCTTT.

The rearrangement joins TRBV2 to TRBJ2-1, with D perhaps matching TRBD1 (6 bases). Trimming cost V 4 bases and J 0 bases, with 10 bases left between them. The CDR3 covers 15 residues. Germline V gene sequence: CDR1 SNHLY, CDR2 FYNNEI. CDR3 amino acids: CASSAQGVSYNEQFF. The CDR3 coding sequence is TGTGCCAGCAGTGCACAGGGAGTCTCCTACAATGAGCAGTTCTTC.

The chain uses TRBV10-3 and TRBJ2-3, with 7 bases aligning to TRBD2. V shed 2 bases, J shed 0 bases, and the junction held 11 bases outside the gene matches. Germline CDR1 and CDR2: ENHRY and SYGVKD. The CDR3 is 18 residues long. In DNA form, the CDR3 reads TGTGCCATCAGTGAGATCCGTGAAGCGGGAACTAGCACAGATACGCAGTATTTT. Its translation: CAISEIREAGTSTDTQYF.

The chain carries TRBV5-1 and TRBJ2-2, with TRBD1 matching 9 bases. After removal of 0 bases from V and 4 bases from J, the junction contained 7 bases not matched to a gene. CDR1 is SGHRS and CDR2 is YFSETQ in the germline V gene. The CDR3 contains 17 residues. DNA for the CDR3: TGCGCCAGCAGCTTGGGAGGGACAGGGAGTAGCACCGGGGAGCTGTTTTTT. Its protein is CASSLGGTGSSTGELFF.

This chain links TRBV6-5 with TRBJ2-1, with D maybe TRBD2 (5 bases). CDR3 length equals 15 residues. CDR1 and CDR2 (germline): MNHEY, SVGAGI. V gave up 1 base and J gave up 5 bases, with 12 bases separating them. CDR3 nucleotides: TGTGCCAGCAGTTACTTCGAGGGTGGGAACAATGAGCAGTTCTTC. Translated: CASSYFEGGNNEQFF.

V gene TRBV28 combines with J gene TRBJ1-2; 7 nucleotides align to TRBD1. V lost 5 bases and J lost 1; bases outside the gene matches: 7. The CDR3 is 15 residues long. The V gene's germline CDR1 is MDHEN and CDR2 SYDVKM. The CDR3 spells CASSRTGAVNYGYTF. In nucleotides, the CDR3 is TGTGCCAGCAGTCGAACAGGGGCAGTTAACTATGGCTACACCTTC.

The rearrangement joins TRBV2 to TRBJ2-2; tentative D call: TRBD1 (6 bases). The CDR3 has 14 amino acids. CDR1 SNHLY and CDR2 FYNNEI come from the germline V gene. V was pared by 5 bases and J by 1 base, with 8 bases between. The CDR3 coding sequence is TGTGCCAGCAGTATGGGACAGAACACCGGGGAGCTGTTTTTT. Translation: CASSMGQNTGELFF. The whole variable domain, filled in from reference TRBV2 and TRBJ2-2, reads EPEVTQTPSHQVTQMGQEVILRCVPISNHLYFYWYRQILGQKVEFLVSFYNNEISEKSEIFDDQFSVERPDGSNFTLKIRSTKLEDSAMYFCASSMGQNTGELFFGEGSRLTVL.

The genes are TRBV29-1 and TRBJ1-2; D gene uncertain. V lost 6 bases and J 8 bases, leaving 16 bases between the germline ends. Germline V gives CDR1 SQVTM, CDR2 ANQGSEA. The CDR3 runs 12 residues. This CDR3 reads CSVESPGGGYTF. DNA of the CDR3: TGCAGCGTGGAAAGTCCAGGAGGAGGCTACACCTTC.

The gene calls are TRBV7-3 and TRBJ2-3; D is possibly TRBD2 (5 bases). CDR3 size: 17 residues. V was trimmed by 1 base and J by 6 bases, leaving 20 bases between them. Germline V gives CDR1 SGHTA, CDR2 FQGTGA. CDR3 residues: CASSLNGIPPHGDTQYF. In DNA, the CDR3 is TGTGCCAGCAGCTTAAACGGGATCCCCCCACATGGGGATACGCAGTATTTT.

V usage is TRBV5-1 and J usage is TRBJ1-1, with D perhaps matching TRBD1 (6 bases). CDR1 and CDR2 from the germline V gene are SGHRS and YFSETQ. The CDR3 sequence is 17 residues long. V was clipped by 1 base and J by 5 bases, with 21 bases between them. The CDR3 region is CASSLLGSTGSGTEAFF. CDR3 nucleotides: TGCGCCAGCAGCTTGTTGGGGTCCACAGGGTCGGGGACTGAAGCTTTCTTT.

This rearrangement joins TRBV5-4 to TRBJ2-3, with 7 bases matching TRBD1. From germline, CDR1 is SGHNT and CDR2 YYREEE (reference sequence). V lost 5 bases to trimming and J lost 4 bases; unmatched junction nucleotides: 10. This CDR3 region has 15 residues. This CDR3 is CASRRTGTLADTQYF. The CDR3 DNA follows: TGTGCCAGCAGACGGACAGGAACCCTTGCAGATACGCAGTATTTT. Together with reference TRBV5-4 and TRBJ2-3, the CDR3 gives the full variable domain: ETGVTQSPTHLIKTRGQQVTLRCSSQSGHNTVSWYQQALGQGPQFIFQYYREEENGRGNFPPRFSGLQFPNYSSELNVNALELDDSALYLCASRRTGTLADTQYFGPGTRLTVL.

J is TRBJ1-4 and V is TRBV29-1; the D is unclear. This CDR3 comprises 15 residues. With 1 base removed from V and 4 bases from J, the gap between germline ends came to 13 bases. Germline V gene data show CDR1 as SQVTM and CDR2 as ANQGSEA. CDR3 DNA: TGCAGCGTTGAAGCAGTTGGCCATGATAATGAAAAACTGTTTTTT. Its translation is CSVEAVGHDNEKLFF.

The V and J genes are TRBV10-1 and TRBJ1-2; TRBD1 might be the D (6 bases). The CDR3 spans 14 residues. Trimming stripped 6 bases from V and 8 bases from J, with 19 bases between. The germline V gene has CDR1 WNHNN and CDR2 SYGVQD (reference sequence). In DNA, the CDR3 is TGCGCCAGCAGATCCAGGGGTATCGAGGTCGGCTACACCTTC. As protein: CASRSRGIEVGYTF.

The chain recombines TRBV12-5 with TRBJ1-2, with D hard to call. This CDR3 contains 15 residues. The germline gives CDR1 LGHNT, CDR2 FRNRAP. The ends were cut back, 0 bases at V and 7 bases at J, with 15 bases in the middle. Written as DNA, the CDR3 is TGTGCTAGTGGTTTGGTAGTGGGCACTTCGAGTGGCTACACCTTC. This gives the protein CASGLVVGTSSGYTF.

The chain joins TRBV19 to TRBJ2-1, with 8 bases aligning to TRBD1. There are 14 residues in the CDR3. V was pared by 5 bases and J by 9 bases, with 9 bases of the junction left unmatched. Germline CDR1 and CDR2: LNHDA and SQIVND (reference sequence). DNA for the CDR3: TGTGCCAGTAGTGTAAGACAGGGGTTGGGTGAGCAGTTCTTC. Translation gives CASSVRQGLGEQFF.

The rearrangement links TRBV2 to TRBJ1-2; D perhaps matches TRBD1 (5 bases). Germline-derived CDR1 and CDR2 are SNHLY and FYNNEI. This CDR3 has 14 amino acids. Between the trimmed V and J ends, which lost 2 bases and 4 bases, there was a span of 11 bases. The CDR3 nucleotides are TGTGCCAGCAGTGAATCAGCAGGGATCTATGGCTACACCTTC. Translated: CASSESAGIYGYTF.

The chain combines TRBV27 with TRBJ1-1; 8 positions match TRBD1. This CDR3 region has 15 residues. J was trimmed by 4 bases and V by 5 bases; bases with no gene match: 9. CDR1 and CDR2 (germline): MNHEY, SMNVEV (reference sequence). The CDR3 reads CASSPYRGRITEAFF. CDR3 DNA: TGTGCCAGCAGTCCCTACAGGGGGAGGATCACTGAAGCTTTCTTT.

The V and J genes are TRBV3-1 (or the pseudogene TRBV3-2) and TRBJ2-7; the match to TRBD2 covers 13 bases. J gave up 3 bases and V 4 bases, and 3 bases lay outside the gene matches. The CDR3 totals 15 residues. The germline V gene has CDR1 LGHDT and CDR2 YNNKEL (reference sequence). CDR3 protein: CASSLRLAGGYEQYF. The DNA of the CDR3 is TGTGCCAGCAGCCTACGACTAGCGGGAGGCTACGAGCAGTACTTC.

This chain joins TRBV6-5 and TRBJ2-7, with no clear D. Trimming took 11 bases from V and 5 from J, leaving 16 bases between them. The CDR3 length is 12 residues. Germline CDR1 reads MNHEY; CDR2 reads SVGAGI. CDR3 protein: CAHAVKRDEQYF. For the CDR3, the DNA is TGTGCCCACGCAGTTAAGCGCGACGAGCAGTACTTC.

V is TRBV27 and J is TRBJ2-3, with D perhaps matching TRBD1 (6 bases). This CDR3 spans 15 amino acids. V shed 8 bases and J shed 0 bases, with 15 bases lying between them. CDR1 MNHEY and CDR2 SMNVEV come from the germline V gene (reference sequence). The CDR3, as DNA: TGTGCCAGCGGGGGCCTTTATTTTAGCACAGATACGCAGTATTTT. Its protein is CASGGLYFSTDTQYF.

V gene TRBV2 combines with J gene TRBJ1-4; 8 bases are a match to TRBD1. V lost 5 bases to trimming and J lost 4 bases; unmatched junction nucleotides: 6. Looked up from germline, CDR1 is SNHLY and CDR2 is FYNNEI. CDR3 size: 15 residues. The CDR3 DNA reads as TGTGCCAGCAGTCTTGACAGGGGTAGTAATGAAAAACTGTTTTTT. Amino acid sequence: CASSLDRGSNEKLFF.